This T cell receptor (beta chain) originates from a study of T cell changes during pregnancy in multiple sclerosis. Measured with immunoSEQ multiplex PCR; TCRdb has only the in-frame clones, and not every one. Found here are roughly 99,000 clones, roughly nine tenths of them singletons; the top ten hold roughly 2.1%. V lost 4 bases and J 8 bases, leaving 20 bases between the germline ends. This CDR3 region has 16 residues. Per germline, CDR1 MDHEN and CDR2 SYDVKM. Specimen: peripheral blood, collected after pregnancy. The sequence was collected from a female donor in good health, enrolled as a control in a pregnancy study. The chain recombines TRBV28 with TRBJ2-2; tentatively, D is TRBD1 (5 bases). The CDR3 is CASSSPGEGDGGELFF. CDR3 coding DNA: TGTGCCAGCAGTTCCCCTGGGGAAGGGGATGGAGGGGAGCTGTTTTTT.